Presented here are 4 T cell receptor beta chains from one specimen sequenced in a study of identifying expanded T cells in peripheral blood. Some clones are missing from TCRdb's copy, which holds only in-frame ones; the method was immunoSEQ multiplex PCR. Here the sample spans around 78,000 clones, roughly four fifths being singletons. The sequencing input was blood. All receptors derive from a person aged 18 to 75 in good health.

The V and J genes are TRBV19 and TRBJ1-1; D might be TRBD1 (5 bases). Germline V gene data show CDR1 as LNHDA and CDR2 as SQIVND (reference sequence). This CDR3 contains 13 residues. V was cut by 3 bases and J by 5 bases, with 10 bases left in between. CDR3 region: CASSMDIGTEAFF. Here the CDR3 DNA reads TGTGCCAGTAGTATGGACATAGGGACTGAAGCTTTCTTT.

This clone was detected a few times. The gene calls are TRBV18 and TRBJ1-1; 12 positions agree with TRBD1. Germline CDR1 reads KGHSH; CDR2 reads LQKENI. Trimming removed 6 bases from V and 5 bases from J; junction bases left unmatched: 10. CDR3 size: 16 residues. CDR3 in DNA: TGTGCCAGCTCCGCCGGGACAGGGGGCCTGGGAACTGAAGCTTTCTTT. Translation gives CASSAGTGGLGTEAFF.

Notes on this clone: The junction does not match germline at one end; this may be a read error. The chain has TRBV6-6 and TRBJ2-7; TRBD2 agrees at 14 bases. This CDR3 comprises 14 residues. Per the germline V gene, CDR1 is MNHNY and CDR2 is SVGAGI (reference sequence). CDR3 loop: CASRYPGTSGRVAF. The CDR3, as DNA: TGTGCCAGCAGATACCCCGGGACTAGCGGGAGAGTTGCCTTC.

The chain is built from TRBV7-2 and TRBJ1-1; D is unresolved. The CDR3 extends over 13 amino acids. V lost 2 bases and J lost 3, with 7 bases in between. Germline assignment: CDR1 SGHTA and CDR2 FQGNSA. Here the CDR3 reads CASSLMEYTEAFF. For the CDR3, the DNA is TGTGCCAGCAGCTTAATGGAGTACACTGAAGCTTTCTTT.